This TCR beta chain was sequenced during a study of read filtering for tumor transcriptome and immune sequencing. CDR3 size: 16 residues. Trimming pared 5 bases from V and 0 bases from J, leaving 14 bases between. Germline assignment: CDR1 SGHVS and CDR2 FQNEAQ. From about 0.4 ug of RNA, a library with molecular barcoded alpha/delta and beta/gamma adaptors was made. From the reads, TCRdb called clonotypes with MiXCR, one entry per CDR3 protein. In the table there are about 62,000 distinct CDR3 sequences, less than 20% of which are singletons. This clonotype was seen ten or more times. The TCR was taken from a donor aged 40 or older with multiple myeloma. The gene calls are TRBV7-8 and TRBJ2-4; possible D gene TRBD2, 5 bases. Source material: a population of CD138-negative cells sorted from bone marrow. CDR3 sequence (DNA): TGTGCCAGCAGCCCTGAAGGGAGTCTAGCCAAAAACATTCAGTACTTC. Amino acid sequence: CASSPEGSLAKNIQYF. Drawing the rest from reference TRBV7-8 and TRBJ2-4, the complete variable domain is GAGVSQSPRYKVAKRGQDVALRCDPISGHVSLFWYQQALGQGPEFLTYFQNEAQLDKSGLPSDRFFAERPEGSVSTLKIQRTQQEDSAVYLCASSPEGSLAKNIQYFGAGTRLSVL.